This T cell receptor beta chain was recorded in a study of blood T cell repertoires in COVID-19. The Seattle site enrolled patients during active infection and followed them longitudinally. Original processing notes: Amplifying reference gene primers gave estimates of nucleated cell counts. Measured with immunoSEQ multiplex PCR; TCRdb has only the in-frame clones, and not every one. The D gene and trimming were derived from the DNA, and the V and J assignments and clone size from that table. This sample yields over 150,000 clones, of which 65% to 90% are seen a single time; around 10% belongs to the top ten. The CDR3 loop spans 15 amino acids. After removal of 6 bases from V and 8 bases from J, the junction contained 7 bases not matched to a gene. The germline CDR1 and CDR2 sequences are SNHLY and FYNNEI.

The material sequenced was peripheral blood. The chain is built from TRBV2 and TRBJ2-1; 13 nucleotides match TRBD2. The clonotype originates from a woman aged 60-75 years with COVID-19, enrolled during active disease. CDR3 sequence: CASRTLAGGRYEQFF. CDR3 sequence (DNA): TGTGCCAGCAGGACACTAGCGGGAGGGCGATATGAGCAGTTCTTC.